The entry that follows covers one T cell receptor (beta chain) sequence. Antigen unknown. Each donor was nominally healthy when sampled (though unrecorded immune exposures were likely). The data stem from a study of cytomegalovirus exposure and HLA in healthy donors. Study overall: The study placed around 80% of its roughly 400 genotyped donors in the Caucasian-associated ancestry cluster. General study results and limits: A later analysis associated 15,000 to 20,000 TCR beta sequences with HLA alleles at a 0.05 false discovery rate. Cytomegalovirus-associated TCR beta chains were listed, numbering some 170.

Both 60 Vbeta primers and 13 Jbeta primers went into the PCR. Using immunoSEQ multiplex PCR, the repertoire was profiled, and TCRdb retains in-frame clones only, with some absent. This sample's table reports more than 200,000 clones. Germline V lookup: CDR1 SGDLS, CDR2 YYNGEE. V dropped 3 bases and J dropped 3 bases, with 12 bases sitting between them. This CDR3 spans 14 amino acids. Sequences were obtained from PBMCs. The origin of this receptor is a woman in her 30s in good health and CMV-seropositive. The genes are TRBV9 and TRBJ1-1, with D uncertain. The CDR3 spells CASSGLDGYTEAFF. As DNA, the CDR3 is TGTGCCAGCAGCGGACTCGACGGGTACACTGAAGCTTTCTTT.